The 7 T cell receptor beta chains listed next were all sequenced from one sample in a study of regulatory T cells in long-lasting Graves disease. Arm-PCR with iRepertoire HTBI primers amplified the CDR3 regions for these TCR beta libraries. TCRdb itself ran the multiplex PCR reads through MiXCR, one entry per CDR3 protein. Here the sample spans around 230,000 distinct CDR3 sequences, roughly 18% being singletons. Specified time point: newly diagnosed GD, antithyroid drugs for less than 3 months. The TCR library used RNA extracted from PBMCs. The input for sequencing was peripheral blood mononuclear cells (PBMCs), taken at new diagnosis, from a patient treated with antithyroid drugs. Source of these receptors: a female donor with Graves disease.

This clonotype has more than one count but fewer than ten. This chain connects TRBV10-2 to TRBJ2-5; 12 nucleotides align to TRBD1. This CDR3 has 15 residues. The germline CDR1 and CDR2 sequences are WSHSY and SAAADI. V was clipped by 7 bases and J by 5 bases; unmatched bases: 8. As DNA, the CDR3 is TGCGCCAGCAAGAGGGGGACAGGGGGCATCGAGACCCAGTACTTC. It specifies CASKRGTGGIETQYF.

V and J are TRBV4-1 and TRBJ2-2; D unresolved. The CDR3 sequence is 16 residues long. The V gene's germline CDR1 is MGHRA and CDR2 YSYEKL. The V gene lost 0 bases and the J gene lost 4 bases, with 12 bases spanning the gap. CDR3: CASSQDERSGTGELFF. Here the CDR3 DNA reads TGCGCCAGCAGCCAAGATGAGCGATCGGGCACCGGGGAGCTGTTTTTT.

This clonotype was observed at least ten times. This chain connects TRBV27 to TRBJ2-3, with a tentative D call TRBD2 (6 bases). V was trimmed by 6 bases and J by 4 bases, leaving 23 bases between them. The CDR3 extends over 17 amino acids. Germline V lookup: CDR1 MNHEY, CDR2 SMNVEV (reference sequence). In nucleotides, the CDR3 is TGTGCCAGCAGCCCCTTAGCGAACCGAGCTAGCGCAGATACGCAGTATTTT. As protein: CASSPLANRASADTQYF.

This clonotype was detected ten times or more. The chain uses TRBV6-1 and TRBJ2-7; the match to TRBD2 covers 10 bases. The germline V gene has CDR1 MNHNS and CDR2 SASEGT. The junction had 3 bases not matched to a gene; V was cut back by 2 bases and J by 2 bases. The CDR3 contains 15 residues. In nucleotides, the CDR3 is TGTGCCAGCAGTGAAAAGACTAGCGGGCCCTACGAGCAGTACTTC. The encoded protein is CASSEKTSGPYEQYF.

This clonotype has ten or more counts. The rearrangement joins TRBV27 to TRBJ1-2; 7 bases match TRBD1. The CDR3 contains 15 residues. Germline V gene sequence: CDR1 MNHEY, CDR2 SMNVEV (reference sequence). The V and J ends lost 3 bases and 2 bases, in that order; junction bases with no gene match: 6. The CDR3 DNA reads TGTGCCAGCAGTTTTCGACAGGGAAGAAACTATGGCTACACCTTC. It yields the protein CASSFRQGRNYGYTF.

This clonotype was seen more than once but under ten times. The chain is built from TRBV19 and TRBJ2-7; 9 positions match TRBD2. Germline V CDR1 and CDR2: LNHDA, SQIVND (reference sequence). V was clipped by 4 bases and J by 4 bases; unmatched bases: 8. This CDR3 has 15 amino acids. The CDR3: CASSTPGTSSYEQYF. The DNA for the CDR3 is TGTGCCAGTAGTACCCCCGGGACTAGCAGTTACGAGCAGTACTTC.

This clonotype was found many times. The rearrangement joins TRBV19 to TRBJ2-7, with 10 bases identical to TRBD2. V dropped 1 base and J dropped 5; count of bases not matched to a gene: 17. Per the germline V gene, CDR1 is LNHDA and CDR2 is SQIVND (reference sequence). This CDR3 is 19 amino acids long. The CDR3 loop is CASSIGGSASSGRGNEQYF. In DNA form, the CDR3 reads TGTGCCAGTAGTATAGGAGGCTCGGCTTCTAGCGGGAGAGGTAACGAGCAGTACTTC.